This T cell receptor beta chain appears in the sequencing data of a study of chemoradiotherapy in HPV16-positive cancers. General study results and limits: During treatment, candidate HPV-specific clones and E7-related motifs expanded in tumor.

TCRdb's copy holds only in-frame clones and misses some; the assay was immunoSEQ multiplex PCR. The top ten hold under 5.5% of the sample, which has roughly 40,000 clones, roughly 77% seen once. CDR1 MNHEY and CDR2 SMNVEV come from the germline V gene (reference sequence). CDR3 length: 16 residues. Trimming removed 6 bases from V and 4 bases from J; junction bases left unmatched: 10. Details on this clone: Its antigen is unknown.

The receptor was derived from a human donor with HPV-associated anogenital cancer. Sequencing used blood, obtained from a patient who underwent chemoradiotherapy. The chain joins TRBV27 to TRBJ2-5, with 11 bases that match TRBD2. Here the CDR3 DNA reads TGTGCCAGCAGCCTACTAGCGGGGGCTACACGAGAGACCCAGTACTTC. Translation: CASSLLAGATRETQYF.